One sample yielded the 25 T cell receptor beta chains listed below, sequenced in a study of Graves' ophthalmopathy and Graves' hyperthyroidism. Amplified TCR beta CDR3 regions were obtained using RNA transcripts as template. Second-round multiplex PCR came after a first-round RT-PCR that employed HTBI primers. TCRdb analysed the multiplex PCR reads with MiXCR anew, one entry per CDR3 protein. The repertoire holds 350,000 to 450,000 distinct CDR3 sequences, with 15% to 20% as singletons. The sequenced sample consisted of peripheral blood. These receptors were obtained from a young woman with Graves' ophthalmopathy.

This clonotype was observed many times. The CDR3 bases are TGTGCCAGCAGTTCCATATATCCCACCCGACAGGCCTTACCCTCCTACGAGCAGTACTTC. Protein: CASSSIYPTRQALPSYEQYF. V is TRBV28 and J is TRBJ2-7, with TRBD1 as a possible D gene (6 bases). The V gene's germline CDR1 is MDHEN and CDR2 SYDVKM. This CDR3 has 20 residues. V lost 4 bases and J 0 bases, leaving 28 bases between the germline ends. Full variable domain (rest looked up from reference TRBV28 and TRBJ2-7): DVKVTQSSRYLVKRTGEKVFLECVQDMDHENMFWYRQDPGLGLRLIYFSYDVKMKEKGDIPEGYSVSREKKERFSLILESASTNQTSMYLCASSSIYPTRQALPSYEQYFGPGTRLTVT.

This clonotype was observed many times. The chain is built from TRBV7-3 and TRBJ1-1; 7 bases line up with TRBD1. The germline V gene encodes CDR1 SGHTA and CDR2 FQGTGA. The CDR3 is made up of 13 amino acids. V lost 5 bases to trimming and J lost 5 bases; unmatched junction nucleotides: 5. CDR3 sequence reads: CASSDYRGTEAFF. The CDR3 DNA is TGTGCCAGCAGCGACTACAGGGGTACTGAAGCTTTCTTT.

This clonotype was detected many times. This chain joins TRBV20-1 and TRBJ1-3; TRBD1 aligns across 8 bases. The germline CDR1 and CDR2 sequences are DFQATT and SNEGSKA (reference sequence). The J segment lost 2 bases and the V segment lost 5 bases, leaving 5 bases of the junction unmatched. The length of the CDR3 is 14 residues. The CDR3 sequence is CSAGDRQAGNTIYF. The CDR3 DNA sequence: TGCAGTGCTGGGGACAGGCAGGCTGGAAACACCATATATTTT.

The chain employs TRBV20-1 and TRBJ1-2, with D uncertain. The CDR3 consists of 11 residues. Germline CDR1 DFQATT, CDR2 SNEGSKA (reference sequence). This CDR3 reads CRPDGGLRYTF. The CDR3 nucleotides are TGCAGACCCGACGGAGGACTCCGCTACACCTTC.

The chain links TRBV12-3 or TRBV12-4 to TRBJ2-4, with a tentative D call TRBD1 (7 bases). This CDR3 spans 13 amino acids. Deletions cut 3 bases from V and 8 bases from J, with 11 bases between. CDR3 sequence: CASSLGQRDIQYF. As DNA, the CDR3 is TGTGCCAGCAGTTTGGGACAGCGGGACATTCAGTACTTC.

This chain uses TRBV6-2 or TRBV6-3 with TRBJ2-7; no reliable D call. CDR1 MNHEY and CDR2 SVGEGT come from the germline V gene. With 6 bases removed from V and 0 bases from J, the gap between germline ends came to 15 bases. This CDR3 has 15 residues. CDR3 protein: CASRGYGRSSYEQYF. CDR3 bases: TGTGCCAGCAGGGGGTACGGTAGGAGCTCCTACGAGCAGTACTTC.

The count of this clonotype is one. This may stem from a read error, because a much larger clone lies one nucleotide away. The chain links TRBV28 to TRBJ1-1; TRBD1 aligns across 10 bases. V gave up 3 bases and J gave up 4 bases; unmatched junction bases: 11. The CDR3 contains 17 residues. Per germline, CDR1 MDHEN and CDR2 SYDVKM. CDR3 sequence: CASSFSSRGQGSTEAFF. The CDR3, as DNA: TGTGCCAGCAGTTTTAGCTCTAGGGGACAGGGGAGCACTGAAGCTTTCTTT.

This clonotype was counted between two and nine times. V gene TRBV12-3 or TRBV12-4 combines with J gene TRBJ1-1, with 7 nucleotides matching TRBD1. CDR3 length equals 15 residues. V lost 3 bases to trimming and J lost 4 bases; unmatched junction nucleotides: 8. The CDR3 coding sequence is TGTGCCAGCAGTTTCAACAGGGGAAGTGGCACTGAAGCTTTCTTT. This codes for CASSFNRGSGTEAFF.

This rearrangement joins TRBV6-1 to TRBJ1-6; TRBD1 matches at 7 bases. The CDR3 is 14 amino acids. The ends lost 1 base at V and 10 bases at J; junction bases unmatched: 4. CDR1 is MNHNS, CDR2 SASEGT, per germline. This chain's CDR3 is CASSEDRGRSPLHF. CDR3 coding DNA: TGTGCCAGCAGTGAAGACAGGGGAAGATCACCCCTCCACTTT.

The chain has TRBV6-2 or TRBV6-3 and TRBJ2-5, with D possibly TRBD2 on 6 matching bases. V lost 4 bases and J lost 5, with 11 bases in between. Germline lookup yields CDR1 MNHEY and CDR2 SVGEGT. This CDR3 has 13 residues. CDR3 DNA sequence: TGTGCCAGCAGTTCGACTAGGGTGGAGACCCAGTACTTC. This encodes CASSSTRVETQYF.

This clonotype was observed at least ten times. This chain uses TRBV7-8 with TRBJ2-3, with D possibly being TRBD1 (6 bases). V shed 4 bases and J shed 10 bases, with 15 bases lying between them. CDR1 is SGHVS and CDR2 is FQNEAQ in the germline V gene. The CDR3 runs 13 residues. This chain's CDR3 is CASSSRWTAAQYF. As DNA, the CDR3 is TGTGCCAGCAGCTCCCGATGGACAGCGGCGCAGTATTTT.

The table lists this clonotype with many counts. V is TRBV2 and J is TRBJ2-7; 7 positions agree with TRBD1. In germline, CDR1 is SNHLY, CDR2 FYNNEI. CDR3 length: 14 residues. The V and J ends lost 8 bases and 2 bases, in that order; junction bases with no gene match: 9. In DNA, the CDR3 is TGTGCCAGCGCACCAGGGGGACACCCCTACGAGCAGTACTTC. This encodes CASAPGGHPYEQYF.

This clonotype was counted ten times or more. The CDR3 carries no conserved terminal phenylalanine or tryptophan, so it likely arises from a read error. V gene TRBV30 combines with J gene TRBJ2-7; D not resolved. Germline CDR1 and CDR2: GTSNPN and SVGIG (reference sequence). CDR3 length: 11 residues. Trimming pared 0 bases from V and 2 bases from J, leaving 2 bases between. In DNA, the CDR3 is TGTGCCTGGAGTGTGGCCTACGAGCAGTACTGC. Translated: CAWSVAYEQYC.

This clonotype was counted many times. The rearrangement uses TRBV10-1 and TRBJ1-3, with 7 bases that match TRBD1. From germline, CDR1 is WNHNN and CDR2 SYGVQD (reference sequence). The V gene end was trimmed by 5 bases and the J gene end by 4 bases; junction bases not matched to a gene: 5. This CDR3 has 14 residues. CDR3 residues: CASSPGTEGNTIYF. The CDR3 bases are TGCGCCAGCAGTCCCGGGACAGAGGGAAACACCATATATTTT.

To note about this clonotype: Sequence at one end of the junction differs from germline and may be a read error. The J gene is TRBJ1-2, the V gene TRBV5-4; D ambiguous. The CDR3 runs 15 residues. Germline V CDR1 and CDR2: SGHNT, YYREEE (reference sequence). The CDR3 sequence: CASSLEWRANYRYTF. CDR3 in DNA: TGTGCCAGCAGCTTGGAGTGGAGAGCTAACTATCGCTACACCTTC.

The genes are TRBV10-3 and TRBJ1-1, with TRBD1 matching 8 bases. This CDR3 contains 13 residues. J lost 5 bases, V lost 10 bases, and 9 bases had no gene match. Germline V gene lookup returns CDR1 ENHRY and CDR2 SYGVKD. The CDR3 loop is CATLGQGLTEAFF. The CDR3 bases are TGTGCCACCCTCGGACAGGGCTTGACTGAAGCTTTCTTT.

This clonotype was counted many times. The CDR3 region is CASLGADLRENTEAFF. The DNA for the CDR3 is TGTGCCAGCTTAGGGGCGGACCTCAGGGAGAACACTGAAGCTTTCTTT. The genes are TRBV28 and TRBJ1-1; tentative D call: TRBD1 (5 bases). V was clipped by 8 bases and J by 1 base, with 20 bases between them. The CDR3 is made up of 16 amino acids. Germline values: CDR1 MDHEN, CDR2 SYDVKM.

The gene calls are TRBV19 and TRBJ2-1; D may be TRBD2 (5 bases). Germline V gene data show CDR1 as LNHDA and CDR2 as SQIVND (reference sequence). CDR3 length equals 12 residues. The ends were cut back, 5 bases at V and 8 bases at J, with 10 bases in the middle. In DNA form, the CDR3 reads TGTGCCAGTAGTGGGAGAAAGGATGAGCAGTTCTTC. Translated: CASSGRKDEQFF.

This clonotype was seen many times. In DNA, the CDR3 is TGTGCCAGCAGTTTTATCAACAGGGAAGTAAATCAGCCCCAGCATTTT. Translated: CASSFINREVNQPQHF. The chain joins TRBV28 to TRBJ1-5; D may be TRBD1 (6 bases). This CDR3 is 16 amino acids long. Trimming removed 3 bases at V and 4 bases at J, with 16 bases between. In germline, CDR1 is MDHEN, CDR2 SYDVKM.

This clonotype was detected many times. V gene TRBV6-2 or TRBV6-3 combines with J gene TRBJ1-1, with a weak D call TRBD1 (6 bases). V lost 4 bases, J lost 7 bases, and 19 bases lay in between. Germline-derived CDR1 and CDR2 are MNHEY and SVGEGT. The CDR3 runs to 15 residues. In DNA, the CDR3 is TGTGCCAGCAGTTTCGGGTTCGGGGGGCGAGGTGAAGCTTTCTTT. Its protein product is CASSFGFGGRGEAFF.

This clonotype was observed at least ten times. The V and J genes are TRBV28 and TRBJ1-3; 8 nucleotides align to TRBD1. Trimming at V came to 5 bases and at J to 1 base, leaving 4 bases not matched to a gene. CDR3 length equals 15 residues. CDR1 is MDHEN, CDR2 SYDVKM, per germline. In DNA, the CDR3 is TGTGCCAGCAGTCCCCGACAGGGGTCTGGAAACACCATATATTTT. This sequence encodes CASSPRQGSGNTIYF.

On this clonotype: Compared with germline, one end of the junction differs, possibly owing to a read error. The chain joins TRBV28 to TRBJ2-5, with D possibly matching TRBD2 (5 bases). Per germline, CDR1 MDHEN and CDR2 SYDVKM. This CDR3 has 14 residues. In DNA, the CDR3 is TGTGCCACCTGCCGGTGGGCCGTGAGGGAGACCCGGTACTTC. Translated: CATCRWAVRETRYF.

This clonotype has just a few counts. The chain is built from TRBV7-8 and TRBJ1-6; D is perhaps TRBD1 (5 bases). Germline CDR1 reads SGHVS; CDR2 reads FQNEAQ. V was clipped by 2 bases and J by 7 bases, with 18 bases between them. There are 17 residues in the CDR3. The CDR3 DNA reads TGTGCCAGCAGCTTATATGCCGGGGGAAGTAAAAATTCACCCCTCCACTTT. Amino acid sequence: CASSLYAGGSKNSPLHF.

Many counts were recorded for this clonotype. The CDR3 loop reads CSARETGSWYSPLHF. The CDR3 DNA sequence: TGCAGTGCTAGAGAGACAGGCTCGTGGTATTCACCCCTCCACTTT. V usage is TRBV20-1 and J usage is TRBJ1-6; a weak D match, TRBD1 (6 bases). The length of the CDR3 is 15 residues. Germline lookup yields CDR1 DFQATT and CDR2 SNEGSKA (reference sequence). V shed 0 bases and J shed 8 bases, with 14 bases lying between them.

This clonotype was seen many times. Germline is not matched at one junction end, which may reflect a read error. V is TRBV6-5 and J is TRBJ2-5; D not certain. Germline values: CDR1 MNHEY, CDR2 SVGAGI. This CDR3 contains 13 residues. CDR3 protein: CASSYSFQEAQYF. CDR3 nucleotide sequence: TGTGCCAGCAGTTACAGCTTTCAAGAGGCCCAGTACTTC.